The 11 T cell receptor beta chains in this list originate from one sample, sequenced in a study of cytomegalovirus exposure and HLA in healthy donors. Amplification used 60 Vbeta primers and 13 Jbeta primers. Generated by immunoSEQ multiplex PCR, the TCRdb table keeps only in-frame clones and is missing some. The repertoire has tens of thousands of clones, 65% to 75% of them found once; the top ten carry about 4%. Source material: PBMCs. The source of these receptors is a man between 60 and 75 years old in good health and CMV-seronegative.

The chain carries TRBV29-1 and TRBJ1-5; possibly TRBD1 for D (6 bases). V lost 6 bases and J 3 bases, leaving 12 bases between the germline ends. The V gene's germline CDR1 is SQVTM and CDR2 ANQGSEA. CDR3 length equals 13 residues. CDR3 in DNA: TGCAGCGTCGGACAGCACTTCAATCAGCCCCAGCATTTT. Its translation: CSVGQHFNQPQHF.

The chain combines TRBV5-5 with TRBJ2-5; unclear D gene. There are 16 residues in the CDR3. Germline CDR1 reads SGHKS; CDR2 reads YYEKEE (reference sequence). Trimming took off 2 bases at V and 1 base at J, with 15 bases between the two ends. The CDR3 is CASSLGSLAGQETQYF. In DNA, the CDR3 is TGTGCCAGCAGCTTAGGCTCCTTGGCAGGCCAAGAGACCCAGTACTTC.

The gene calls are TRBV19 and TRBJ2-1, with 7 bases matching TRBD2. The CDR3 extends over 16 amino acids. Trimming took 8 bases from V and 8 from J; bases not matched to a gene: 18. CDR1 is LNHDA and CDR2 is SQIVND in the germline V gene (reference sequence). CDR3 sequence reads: CASAPPGAGPTHEQFF. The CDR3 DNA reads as TGTGCCAGTGCCCCCCCGGGAGCGGGGCCCACCCATGAGCAGTTCTTC.

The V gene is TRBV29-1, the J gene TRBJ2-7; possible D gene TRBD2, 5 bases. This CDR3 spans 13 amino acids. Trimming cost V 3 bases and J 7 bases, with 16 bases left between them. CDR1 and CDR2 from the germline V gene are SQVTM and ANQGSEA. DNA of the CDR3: TGCAGCGTTGAGGTGTACGGCGGCGGGGAGCAGTACTTC. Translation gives CSVEVYGGGEQYF.

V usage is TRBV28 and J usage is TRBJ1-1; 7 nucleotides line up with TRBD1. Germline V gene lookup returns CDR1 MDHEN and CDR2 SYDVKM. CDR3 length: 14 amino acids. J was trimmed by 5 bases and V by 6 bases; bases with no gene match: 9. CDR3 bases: TGTGCCAGCAGACGGACAGGCGCCAGGACTGAAGCTTTCTTT. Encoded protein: CASRRTGARTEAFF.

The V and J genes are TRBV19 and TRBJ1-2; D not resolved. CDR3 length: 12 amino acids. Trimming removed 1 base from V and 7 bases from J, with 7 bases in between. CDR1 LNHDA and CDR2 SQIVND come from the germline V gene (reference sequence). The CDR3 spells CASSIGVFGYTF. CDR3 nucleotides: TGTGCCAGTAGTATAGGCGTCTTTGGCTACACCTTC.

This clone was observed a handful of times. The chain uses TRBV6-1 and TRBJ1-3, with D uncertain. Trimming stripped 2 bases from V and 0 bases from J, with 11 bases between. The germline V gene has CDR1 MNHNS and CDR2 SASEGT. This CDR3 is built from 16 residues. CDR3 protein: CASSESAGHSGNTIYF. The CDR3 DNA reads TGTGCCAGCAGTGAATCTGCGGGTCACTCTGGAAACACCATATATTTT.

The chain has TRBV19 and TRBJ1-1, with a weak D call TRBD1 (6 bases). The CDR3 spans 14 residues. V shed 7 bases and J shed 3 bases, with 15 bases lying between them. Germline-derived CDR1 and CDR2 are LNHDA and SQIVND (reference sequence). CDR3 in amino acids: CASTYIGGHTEAFF. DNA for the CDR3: TGTGCCAGTACCTATATCGGGGGGCACACTGAAGCTTTCTTT.

This CDR3 is CASGRTGSITGELFF. DNA of the CDR3: TGTGCCAGCGGGAGAACAGGGTCCATCACCGGGGAGCTGTTTTTT. The genes are TRBV6-5 and TRBJ2-2; D is perhaps TRBD1 (6 bases). The V end lost 8 bases, the J end lost 4 bases, and 17 bases lay between the germline ends. The V gene's germline CDR1 is MNHEY and CDR2 SVGAGI. The CDR3 runs 15 residues.

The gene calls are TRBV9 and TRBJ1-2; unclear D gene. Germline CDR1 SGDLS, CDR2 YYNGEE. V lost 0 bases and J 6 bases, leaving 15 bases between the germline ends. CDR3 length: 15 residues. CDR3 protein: CASSVAIQESNGYTF. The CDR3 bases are TGTGCCAGCAGCGTAGCTATCCAGGAAAGCAATGGCTACACCTTC.

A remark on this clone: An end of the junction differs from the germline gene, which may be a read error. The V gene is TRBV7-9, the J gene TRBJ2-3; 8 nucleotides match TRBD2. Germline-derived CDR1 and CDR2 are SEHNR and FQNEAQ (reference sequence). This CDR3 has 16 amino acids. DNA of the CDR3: TGTTCCAGCAGCGGTACGGGGGGGCGCAAGGGGGATACGCAGTATTTT. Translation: CSSSGTGGRKGDTQYF.